Below are 13 T cell receptor beta chains sequenced from a single sample in a study of immune evolution from preneoplasia to lung adenocarcinoma. Only in-frame clones appear in the TCRdb table, and some are missing; sequencing was by immunoSEQ multiplex PCR. The sample comprises approximately 9,300 clones, more than 75% of which are singletons, and 7% to 9.5% rests with the top ten. Sequenced: FFPE minimally invasive lung adenocarcinoma tissue. These receptors all come from a donor at least 70 years old with lung adenocarcinoma.

The genes are TRBV5-6 and TRBJ2-7; TRBD1 agrees at 8 bases. V was clipped by 4 bases and J by 3 bases; unmatched bases: 12. The germline V gene has CDR1 SGHDT and CDR2 YYEEEE. This CDR3 has 16 residues. As DNA, the CDR3 is TGTGCCAGCAGCCAGGGGACAGGCAAACAGGACTACGAGCAGTACTTC. Its protein is CASSQGTGKQDYEQYF. The variable domain in full, with the rest retrieved from reference TRBV5-6 and TRBJ2-7, is DAGVTQSPTHLIKTRGQQVTLRCSPKSGHDTVSWYQQALGQGPQFIFQYYEEEERQRGNFPDRFSGHQFPNYSSELNVNALLLGDSALYLCASSQGTGKQDYEQYFGPGTRLTVT.

As for this clone: One junction end does not reproduce the germline sequence, and a read error may be involved. V is TRBV7-2 and J is TRBJ2-5, with 9 bases identical to TRBD1. This CDR3 spans 14 amino acids. CDR1 SGHTA and CDR2 FQGNSA come from the germline V gene. CDR3 DNA: TGTGCCAGCAGCTTAGCGGCCTGGGACAGGGATCTTGACTTC. Translating gives CASSLAAWDRDLDF.

This clone was counted between two and nine times. The genes are TRBV6-5 and TRBJ1-2; 8 nucleotides agree with TRBD1. This CDR3 has 12 residues. The germline CDR1 and CDR2 sequences are MNHEY and SVGAGI. Losses at the gene ends were 6 bases for V and 8 bases for J; bases not matched to a gene: 5. The CDR3 DNA is TGTGCCAGCAGGCAGGGGGCAGGGGGCTACACCTTC. Its translation is CASRQGAGGYTF.

The chain joins TRBV7-2 to TRBJ2-3, with a possible D match to TRBD2 (5 bases). The CDR3 is 14 amino acids. Germline lookup yields CDR1 SGHTA and CDR2 FQGNSA. Trimming took off 1 base at V and 2 bases at J, with 7 bases between the two ends. CDR3 in DNA: TGTGCCAGCAGCTTAGGAGGGCTCACAGATACGCAGTATTTT. The encoded protein is CASSLGGLTDTQYF.

About this clone: One end of the junction fails to match germline, which may point to a read error. The chain carries TRBV30 and TRBJ2-1, with D perhaps TRBD2 (7 bases). This CDR3 has 10 amino acids. CDR1 and CDR2 from the germline V gene are GTSNPN and SVGIG (reference sequence). CDR3 region: CAGRGSRWFF. The CDR3 nucleotides are TGTGCCGGGAGGGGGAGCCGGTGGTTCTTC.

In its sample, this clone was seen once. The chain combines TRBV20-1 with TRBJ2-7; unclear D gene. The germline V and J ends were trimmed by 3 bases and 7 bases, with 10 bases remaining between them. CDR3 size: 11 residues. CDR1 is DFQATT, CDR2 SNEGSKA, per germline (reference sequence). CDR3 bases: TGCAGTGCTAGTGTTCACTCTGAGCAGTACTTC. It is translated as CSASVHSEQYF.

The chain is built from TRBV7-6 and TRBJ2-1; 7 bases are a match to TRBD1. The trim removed 1 base at V and 6 bases at J, leaving 6 bases unmatched. The CDR3 covers 15 residues. Germline V gene lookup returns CDR1 SGHVS and CDR2 FNYEAQ. As DNA, the CDR3 is TGTGCCAGCAGCTTAGGACAGGGTAGGCGCAATGAGCAGTTCTTC. This encodes CASSLGQGRRNEQFF.

The chain joins TRBV7-9 to TRBJ1-2; maybe TRBD1 (5 bases). This CDR3 has 13 amino acids. V lost 5 bases and J lost 7, with 14 bases in between. Germline V CDR1 and CDR2: SEHNR, FQNEAQ (reference sequence). The chain's CDR3 is CASSPGGRSGYTF. CDR3 DNA sequence: TGTGCCAGCAGCCCGGGGGGACGGAGTGGCTACACCTTC.

There are a few counts of this clone. The gene calls are TRBV7-9 and TRBJ2-2, with 9 nucleotides matching TRBD2. Germline assignment: CDR1 SEHNR and CDR2 FQNEAQ (reference sequence). CDR3 length equals 15 residues. The ends lost 7 bases at V and 6 bases at J; junction bases unmatched: 9. Here the CDR3 reads CASTKTVAGAGELFF. CDR3 DNA sequence: TGTGCCAGCACCAAAACCGTAGCGGGAGCCGGGGAGCTGTTTTTT.

V is TRBV28 and J is TRBJ1-1, with no clear D. The CDR3 is 18 residues long. V was cut by 3 bases and J by 4 bases, with 24 bases left in between. Germline assignment: CDR1 MDHEN and CDR2 SYDVKM. The DNA of the CDR3 is TGTGCCAGCAGTTTTTTACGTTTTGGGGTTGCTCGGTCCACTGAAGCTTTCTTT. Amino acids: CASSFLRFGVARSTEAFF.

The J gene is TRBJ2-2, the V gene TRBV6-6, with a weak D call TRBD2 (6 bases). With 6 bases removed from V and 4 bases from J, the gap between germline ends came to 12 bases. Germline V gives CDR1 MNHNY, CDR2 SVGAGI (reference sequence). CDR3 length: 14 amino acids. CDR3 loop: CASSLTRSTGELFF. CDR3 nucleotides: TGTGCCAGCAGCCTGACTAGGTCCACCGGGGAGCTGTTTTTT.

This chain links TRBV19 with TRBJ2-5; D is undetermined. The germline V gene encodes CDR1 LNHDA and CDR2 SQIVND (reference sequence). The CDR3 contains 12 residues. Trimming cost V 8 bases and J 6 bases, with 13 bases left between them. The CDR3 DNA reads as TGTGCCAGTTCCTCTGCCGCGCAGACCCAGTACTTC. Its protein product is CASSSAAQTQYF.

In this sample, this clone turned up once. The chain carries TRBV5-6 and TRBJ2-3; no clear D. The germline V gene has CDR1 SGHDT and CDR2 YYEEEE. The CDR3 sequence is 13 residues long. Trimming stripped 6 bases from V and 2 bases from J, with 10 bases between. The CDR3 sequence is CASTPPDTDTQYF. CDR3 nucleotides: TGTGCCAGCACCCCCCCTGACACAGATACGCAGTATTTT.